The T cell receptor beta chain described here comes from a study of blood T cells in healthy people across ages. Study results and limitations: Conclusively comparing naive with antigen-experienced cells was impossible with unsorted PBMCs. Long-lived and aged donors differed, with more naive CD4+ cells and higher diversity in the long-lived.

A word on this clonotype: Its matching antigen is unknown.

The germline V gene encodes CDR1 LGHNA and CDR2 YSLEER. CDR3 length: 13 amino acids. Between the trimmed V and J ends, which lost 0 bases and 7 bases, there was a span of 9 bases. Next came a second PCR, run for roughly 6 to 11 cycles, which used a sample-barcoded 5' primer along with a J-beta primer mix. TCRdb reprocessed the 5' RACE reads via MiXCR and lists one record per CDR3 protein. The sample includes fewer than 900,000 distinct CDR3 sequences, roughly 35% of them seen just once. Sequencing was performed on blood. The chain joins TRBV4-3 to TRBJ1-1, with TRBD1 as a possible D gene (5 bases). The receptor's source is a man between 18 and 35 years old in good health. CDR3 in amino acids: CASSQDREFEAFF. The DNA of the CDR3 is TGCGCCAGCAGCCAAGACAGGGAATTTGAAGCTTTCTTT.